Below, 20 T cell receptor beta chains from the same sample are listed, as sequenced in a study of tumor and adjacent non-tumor tissue in lung cancer. The template was RNA from unsorted bulk tissue. Distant lung tissue was collected more than 3 cm away from the tumor edge. Three rounds of nested PCR, following a modified ARM-PCR protocol, produced the TCRbeta library. MiXCR, run by TCRdb on the multiplex PCR reads, gives a single entry per CDR3 protein. Of 90,000 to 100,000 distinct CDR3 sequences listed, 75% to 90% are singletons. The sample taken for sequencing was distant non-tumor lung tissue. Every receptor here comes from a man aged 55 to 70 with small cell lung cancer.

This clonotype appeared once. The CDR3 DNA follows: TGCGCCAGCAGTGTGTCTGCTAGCTGCCTGTCCCAGTACTTC. The encoded protein is CASSVSASCLSQYF. V gene TRBV10-2 combines with J gene TRBJ2-5; D might be TRBD2 (5 bases). This CDR3 is 14 amino acids long. The V end was cut by 4 bases, the J end by 9 bases, with 18 bases between. Germline V gene data show CDR1 as WSHSY and CDR2 as SAAADI.

V is TRBV7-9 and J is TRBJ2-7; D uncertain. CDR1 SEHNR and CDR2 FQNEAQ come from the germline V gene (reference sequence). V shed 3 bases and J shed 0 bases, with 18 bases lying between them. The CDR3 is 17 residues long. CDR3 DNA: TGTGCCAGCAGCTTGGGTAGTTGGCCATTGAGCTCCTACGAGCAGTACTTC. Amino acid sequence: CASSLGSWPLSSYEQYF. Full variable domain (outside the CDR3, taken from reference TRBV7-9 and TRBJ2-7): DTGVSQNPRHKITKRGQNVTFRCDPISEHNRLYWYRQTLGQGPEFLTYFQNEAQLEKSRLLSDRFSAERPKGSFSTLEIQRTEQGDSAMYLCASSLGSWPLSSYEQYFGPGTRLTVT.

In the case of this clonotype: One end of the junction varies from germline; a read error may be responsible. The rearrangement links TRBV4-2 to TRBJ2-2; tentatively, D is TRBD2 (5 bases). Germline CDR1 LGHNA, CDR2 YNFKEQ. This CDR3 has 16 residues. The CDR3 bases are TGTGCCAGCAGCCAAGATATGAGGGCCAATACCGGGGAGATGTTTTTC. It yields the protein CASSQDMRANTGEMFF.

On this clonotype: A junction end diverges from the germline sequence, so it may reflect a read error. The rearrangement joins TRBV4-1 to TRBJ2-2, with a weak D call TRBD1 (7 bases). The CDR3 contains 15 residues. From germline, CDR1 is MGHRA and CDR2 YSYEKL. The CDR3 is CVSSSRGAYTAELFF. In nucleotides, the CDR3 is TGCGTCAGCAGCAGCAGGGGGGCCTATACCGCGGAGCTTTTTTTT.

Only one count was recorded for this clonotype. This could be a read error, since a much larger clone is one nucleotide away. This chain connects TRBV25-1 to TRBJ2-5, with no clear D. The CDR3 consists of 13 residues. Germline lookup yields CDR1 MGHDK and CDR2 SYGVNS. The CDR3 bases are TGTGCCAACAGTGATTTGTACCAAGAGACCCAGTACTTC. Translated, it gives CANSDLYQETQYF.

As to this clonotype: A much larger clone is a single base away; this may be a read error. The DNA is omitted, as the CDR3 cannot be located on it reliably, and the CDR3 follows TCRdb's listing. The chain combines TRBV20-1 with TRBJ2-5; the table's D call, TRBD2, was not checked against the DNA. The germline gives CDR1 DFQATT, CDR2 SNEGSKA (reference sequence). The CDR3 is 14 residues long, counting both termini. Here the CDR3 reads CGVPVTSGGETQYF.

This clonotype came up once. Germline is not matched at one junction end, which may reflect a read error. CDR3 nucleotide sequence: TGTGCCAGCAGCCAGCACCGGGACACGGTCTCCACTCTAACAAATTCACCCCTCCATTTT. This gives the protein CASSQHRDTVSTLTNSPLHF. The genes are TRBV11-3 and TRBJ1-6, with TRBD1 as a possible D gene (6 bases). There are 20 residues in the CDR3. CDR1 SGHNT and CDR2 YENEEA come from the germline V gene.

Regarding this clonotype: Given a much more abundant clone one base away, this may be a read error. The chain uses TRBV6-5 and TRBJ2-6; D possibly corresponds to TRBD2 (6 bases). The CDR3 consists of 16 residues. The ends were cut back, 6 bases at V and 2 bases at J, with 14 bases in the middle. Germline V gene lookup returns CDR1 MNHEY and CDR2 SVGAGI. Here the CDR3 reads CASSRLVGTGANVLTF. The DNA of the CDR3 is TGTGCCAGCAGCCGACTAGTGGGGACTGGGGCCAACGTCCTGACTTTC.

A single count supports this clonotype. This is likely a read error, given that the CDR3 carries no conserved phenylalanine or tryptophan at its end. The rearrangement joins TRBV12-3 or TRBV12-4 to TRBJ2-5; 11 nucleotides align to TRBD1. This CDR3 spans 14 amino acids. J gave up 5 bases and V 3 bases, and 2 bases lay outside the gene matches. The CDR3 DNA reads TGTGCCAGCAGTTTCCGGGACAGGGGGGAGACCCAGTACAAC. This encodes CASSFRDRGETQYN.

As concerns this clonotype: Mismatch with germline at one junction end may stem from a read error. The chain carries TRBV4-2 and TRBJ1-6, with D tentatively TRBD1 (5 bases). The CDR3 covers 15 residues. Per germline, CDR1 LGHNA and CDR2 YNFKEQ. The CDR3 DNA follows: TGTGCCAGCAGCCAAGGTTTAAGGGGCGGTTCACCGCTCCACTTT. Amino acids: CASSQGLRGGSPLHF.

Notes on this clonotype: A much more abundant neighbour one base away suggests this may be a read error. The V call is TRBV24-1, the J call TRBJ1-3; D is unclear. Trimming left V 7 bases short and J 0 bases short, with 18 bases between. The CDR3 is made up of 17 amino acids. From germline, CDR1 is KGHDR and CDR2 SFDVKD. The CDR3 region has the DNA TGTGCCACCAGCCCCAGTTGGAGGCGAGTCTCTGGAAACACCATATATTTT. This gives the protein CATSPSWRRVSGNTIYF.

About this clonotype: A read error may explain this, as a much larger clone is one base away. Lacking the conserved final phenylalanine or tryptophan, this CDR3 likely reflects a read error. This sequence joins TRBV10-3 and TRBJ1-2, with 12 bases identical to TRBD1. Germline CDR1 reads ENHRY; CDR2 reads SYGVKD. The CDR3 loop spans 13 amino acids. The CDR3 DNA reads TGTGGCATCAGTCCCGGGACAGGGGGCGGCTACACCTCC. Protein sequence: CGISPGTGGGYTS.

The genes are TRBV6-5 and TRBJ2-1, with 7 bases matching TRBD2. Germline values: CDR1 MNHEY, CDR2 SVGAGI. The CDR3 spans 16 residues. The CDR3, as DNA: TGTGTCGCCTCTAAGGCAAGCGGGATCGAGTACAATGAGCAGTTCTTC. Translating gives CVASKASGIEYNEQFF.

J is TRBJ1-1 and V is TRBV5-6, with unresolved D. Germline V lookup: CDR1 SGHDT, CDR2 YYEEEE. V gave up 1 base and J gave up 1 base, with 14 bases separating them. This CDR3 comprises 16 residues. The CDR3 region is CASSLTSVTANTEAFF. In DNA form, the CDR3 reads TGTGCCAGCAGCTTGACCTCCGTTACAGCGAACACTGAAGCTTTCTTT.

As to this clonotype: One junction end disagrees with the germline gene, perhaps due to a read error. The rearrangement uses TRBV20-1 and TRBJ2-5; D is unclear. From germline, CDR1 is DFQATT and CDR2 SNEGSKA (reference sequence). This CDR3 has 14 amino acids. The CDR3 sequence: CSVRDANSFETQYF. The CDR3 DNA reads as TGCAGTGTTAGAGATGCTAACTCGTTCGAGACCCAGTACTTC.

This clonotype was detected once. A read error may explain this, as a much larger clone is one base away. The chain couples TRBV20-1 to TRBJ2-1, with D unresolved. The CDR3 has 16 amino acids. CDR1 is DFQATT, CDR2 SNEGSKA, per germline (reference sequence). The CDR3 nucleotides are TGCGGTGCTAGAGTGATGGCGGAGCGAGCATACAATGAGCAGTTCTTC. Encoded protein: CGARVMAERAYNEQFF.

This clonotype was seen just once. This is likely a read error, given that the CDR3 carries no conserved phenylalanine or tryptophan at its end. The genes are TRBV10-3 and TRBJ1-2; TRBD1 agrees at 11 bases. Germline V gene lookup returns CDR1 ENHRY and CDR2 SYGVKD. The CDR3 sequence is 14 residues long. CDR3 region: CTISETDRGLGYTL. DNA of the CDR3: TGTACCATCAGTGAAACGGACAGGGGGCTGGGCTACACCCTC.

The CDR3 here is CVSSLRVPPLYF. The CDR3 DNA is TGTGTAAGCAGTTTAAGGGTCCCCCCCCTGTACTTC. The J gene is TRBJ2-7, the V gene TRBV28; D is undetermined. The CDR3 sequence is 12 residues long. Germline V gene sequence: CDR1 MDHEN, CDR2 SYDVKM.

The genes are TRBV4-2 and TRBJ1-3; 7 bases match TRBD1. The germline V gene has CDR1 LGHNA and CDR2 YNFKEQ. The CDR3 is 15 residues long. The V and J ends lost 8 bases and 6 bases, in that order; junction bases with no gene match: 13. The CDR3 here is CASGLMTGNANTIYF. CDR3 bases: TGTGCCAGCGGTCTCATGACAGGGAACGCAAACACCATATATTTT.

Regarding this clonotype: Germline and junction disagree at one end, which may indicate a read error. The rearrangement links TRBV19 to TRBJ1-5; 9 nucleotides agree with TRBD1. This CDR3 comprises 16 residues. CDR1 LNHDA and CDR2 SQIVND come from the germline V gene (reference sequence). The chain's CDR3 is CASDDRGSYSNQSQHF. CDR3 DNA sequence: TGTGCCAGTGACGACAGGGGGAGTTATAGCAATCAGTCCCAGCATTTT.